These 7 T cell receptor beta chains were all obtained from the same sample, sequenced in a study of blood T cell repertoires in COVID-19. The protocol was immunoSEQ multiplex PCR, while the TCRdb copy is restricted to in-frame clones and leaves out a portion. The sample gives fewer than 200,000 clones, 60% to 80% of which show up once; more than 25% is in the top ten. Sequencing was performed on peripheral blood. Every receptor here comes from a woman between 70 and 85 years old with acute or convalescent COVID-19.

This clone was found a few times. The CDR3 bases are TGCAGCGGTATACAGGGCTACGAGCAGTACTTC. Amino acid sequence: CSGIQGYEQYF. V and J are TRBV29-1 and TRBJ2-7, with D tentatively TRBD1 (6 bases). Trimming left V 7 bases short and J 3 bases short, with 10 bases between. This CDR3 comprises 11 residues. From germline, CDR1 is SQVTM and CDR2 ANQGSEA.

The genes are TRBV19 and TRBJ1-2, with TRBD1 matching over 7 bases. Trimming took 9 bases from V and 6 from J; bases not matched to a gene: 7. Looked up from germline, CDR1 is LNHDA and CDR2 is SQIVND (reference sequence). The CDR3 consists of 12 residues. CDR3 DNA sequence: TGTGCCAGCCGAAACCAGGGGGATGGCTACACCTTC. This encodes CASRNQGDGYTF.

This sequence joins TRBV7-2 and TRBJ2-7; D uncertain. V lost 5 bases and J lost 0, with 5 bases in between. In germline, CDR1 is SGHTA, CDR2 FQGNSA. The CDR3 extends over 12 amino acids. The CDR3 loop is CASSPSSYEQYF. The CDR3 region has the DNA TGTGCCAGCAGCCCTAGCTCCTACGAGCAGTACTTC.

This chain joins TRBV6-5 and TRBJ1-1, with D unclear. The CDR3 has 14 amino acids. The V end lost 2 bases, the J end lost 4 bases, and 11 bases lay between the germline ends. The germline V gene has CDR1 MNHEY and CDR2 SVGAGI. CDR3 in amino acids: CASSYDGRATEAFF. As DNA, the CDR3 is TGTGCCAGCAGTTACGACGGGCGGGCCACTGAAGCTTTCTTT.

This clone was counted between two and nine times. This chain joins TRBV30 and TRBJ1-3, with unresolved D. V lost 2 bases and J lost 0, with 5 bases in between. This CDR3 has 13 residues. CDR1 and CDR2 from the germline V gene are GTSNPN and SVGIG (reference sequence). In nucleotides, the CDR3 is TGTGCCTGGAGTATCTCCTCTGGAAACACCATATATTTT. Its protein product is CAWSISSGNTIYF.

V usage is TRBV29-1 and J usage is TRBJ1-2, with TRBD1 identical over 8 bases. Looked up from germline, CDR1 is SQVTM and CDR2 is ANQGSEA. The V gene end was trimmed by 7 bases and the J gene end by 3 bases; junction bases not matched to a gene: 7. This CDR3 has 13 amino acids. CDR3: CSAMDRADYGYTF. The CDR3, as DNA: TGCAGCGCAATGGACAGGGCCGACTATGGCTACACCTTC.

The rearrangement links TRBV5-1 to TRBJ1-6; TRBD1 agrees at 9 bases. The ends lost 4 bases at V and 7 bases at J; junction bases unmatched: 6. This CDR3 is built from 15 residues. The germline gives CDR1 SGHRS, CDR2 YFSETQ. For the CDR3, the DNA is TGCGCCAGCAGCCCGGTAGGACAGGGGAATTCACCCCTCCACTTT. Its translation is CASSPVGQGNSPLHF.